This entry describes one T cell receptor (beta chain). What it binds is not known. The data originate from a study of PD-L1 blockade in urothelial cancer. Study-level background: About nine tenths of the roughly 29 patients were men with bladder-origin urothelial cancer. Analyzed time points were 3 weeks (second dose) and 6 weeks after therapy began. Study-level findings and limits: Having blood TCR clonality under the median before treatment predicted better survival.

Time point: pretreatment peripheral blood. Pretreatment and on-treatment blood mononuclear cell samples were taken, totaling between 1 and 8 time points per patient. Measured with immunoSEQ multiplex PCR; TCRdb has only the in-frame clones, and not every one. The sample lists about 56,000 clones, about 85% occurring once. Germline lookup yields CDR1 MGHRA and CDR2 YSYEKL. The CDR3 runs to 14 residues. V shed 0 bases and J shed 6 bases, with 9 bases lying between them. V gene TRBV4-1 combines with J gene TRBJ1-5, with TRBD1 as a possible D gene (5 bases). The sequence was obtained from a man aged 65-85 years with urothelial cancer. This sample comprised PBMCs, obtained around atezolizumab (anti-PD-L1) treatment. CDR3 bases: TGCGCCAGCAGCCAAGAGGGGCGCGGTCAGCCCCAGCATTTT. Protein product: CASSQEGRGQPQHF.